This TCR beta chain comes out of a study of identical twins. The CDR3 covers 15 residues. Germline V CDR1 and CDR2: SGHTA, FQGNSA. V lost 5 bases and J lost 4; bases outside the gene matches: 8. General study results and limits: Within twin pairs, the out-of-frame alpha sequences they shared showed excess low generation probability. Memory repertoires showed no such pattern, whereas abundant cord blood beta clonotypes carried fewer insertions.

Turning to this clonotype: The antigen is undetermined.

Template switching added a universal primer site, and cDNA bore unique molecular identifiers. One entry per CDR3 protein results from TCRdb running MiXCR on the 5' RACE reads. The repertoire holds a few hundred thousand distinct CDR3 sequences, about 13% seen once, with 4% to 5% in the top ten. This sample also belongs to another study, concerning yellow fever vaccine responses in identical twins.

The sequenced material came from memory (CD45RO+) T cells sorted from blood. The clonotype comes from a woman between 18 and 29 years old in good health. The V and J genes are TRBV7-2 and TRBJ1-3; 7 bases are a match to TRBD1. CDR3 nucleotides: TGTGCCAGCAGCCGATGGACAGGAACGGGAAACACCATATATTTT. This sequence encodes CASSRWTGTGNTIYF.